This TCR beta chain derives from a study of blood T cell repertoires in COVID-19. Study context: Acute-phase and convalescent COVID-19 samples originated in the United States, Italy and Spain.

TCRdb keeps only in-frame clones here, not all; method: immunoSEQ multiplex PCR. This sample has roughly 190,000 clones, with 87% found just once. Trimming took 5 bases from V and 5 from J; bases not matched to a gene: 6. The CDR3 contains 16 residues. The germline V gene encodes CDR1 SGHNT and CDR2 YENEEA. Sample: peripheral blood. The J gene is TRBJ2-2, the V gene TRBV11-3; 12 nucleotides line up with TRBD1. This sequence was found in a man in his 60s with active or convalescent COVID-19. The CDR3 is CASSPGQGAQTGELFF. The CDR3 nucleotides read TGTGCCAGCAGCCCGGGACAGGGGGCTCAAACCGGGGAGCTGTTTTTT.